Detailed here is one T cell receptor beta chain. The CDR3 sequence is 16 residues long. Between the trimmed V and J ends, which lost 5 bases and 2 bases, there was a span of 19 bases. Germline loops: CDR1 SGHDT, CDR2 YYEEEE. This table comes from immunoSEQ multiplex PCR, and its TCRdb copy is limited to in-frame clones, with some not included. The table has a few hundred thousand clones, roughly 90% seen once. The sample belongs to a study of cytomegalovirus exposure and HLA in healthy donors. The sequencing input was PBMCs. The J gene is TRBJ1-2, the V gene TRBV5-6; the D gene is possibly TRBD1 (5 bases). This clonotype originated in a woman in her late teens or twenties in good health and CMV-seronegative. CDR3 DNA: TGTGCCAGCAGATTTGGGGCAGACCTACGAAACTATGGCTACACCTTC. This translates into CASRFGADLRNYGYTF.